This T cell receptor (beta chain) was identified during a study of blood T cells in healthy people across ages (dated by TCRdb to the mid-2010s). Context from the whole study: In model experiments, template switching captured roughly one uniquely barcoded TCR beta cDNA molecule for every two T cells. Using the same blood draw, the study looked at two additional independent replicas of 1 million unique cDNA reads for two donors, one aged 18 to 30 and the other aged 80 or older. Four age groups were formed from the donors: young (average roughly 16 years), middle-aged (around 41), aged (62) and long-lived (more than 75). Using deep sequencing normalized with unique cDNA molecular identifiers, the study measured how TCR beta repertoire diversity changes with age.

This clonotype was seen more than once but under ten times. Its antigen remains undetermined. Base qualities were left out, and no much larger clone turns up one base away. Library preparation employed 5' RACE. Instrument on record: Illumina HiSeq 2500. A second PCR of about 7 to 12 cycles was performed with a sample-barcoded 5' primer and a J-beta primer mix. Each TCR beta cDNA molecule received a unique molecular identifier from a template-switch 5' adaptor carrying 12 random nucleotides. At least 2.5 million CDR3-containing paired-end reads were obtained from each sample. The Mint cDNA synthesis kit, primed by a TRBC-specific oligonucleotide, was used to synthesize first-strand cDNA from all RNA. Following uracil-DNA glycosylase treatment, a first 18-cycle PCR with universal primers M1SS and BC2_uni_R was performed on all cDNA. As for the original processing: Each sample was normalized by randomly selecting 1 million high-quality reads, each carrying a distinct molecular identifier. Instead of being binned into consensus sequences, reads that shared molecular identifiers were thrown out. MiTCR, run with a Q25 quality threshold and the strictest error-elimination algorithm, handled CDR3 identification, clonotype clustering and error correction. A nonparametric unseen species model using Euler transformation provided a lower-bound estimate of total TCR beta diversity. TCRdb reworked the public reads: Q25 trimming with fastp, MiXCR clone assembly, productive beta chains retained. Each CDR3 protein gets just one entry, which takes the most common genes and DNA from the rows behind it. The V and J calls were not made by the authors but by TCRdb's processing. The sample data list 780,000 or so distinct CDR3 sequences, and roughly 25% of these were observed just once. The biggest ten clones account for roughly 3.8% of the sample.

From cysteine to phenylalanine, the CDR3 is 15 amino acids long. Only CDR3 DNA remains: 45 bases, in frame from the first base. V is cut back by 6 bases and J by 1 base, with 8 bases in the junction unmatched. Per the germline V gene, SGHVS is the CDR1 and FQNEAQ is the CDR2. What the authors observed across the whole study: Estimates of total diversity based on one million sequenced T cells were considered lower bounds and underestimates. The CMV infection status of donors was not known, potentially confounding age-related changes in expanded clonotypes. Compared with the aged group, more naive CD4+ T cells, fewer expanded clones and increased TCR diversity were shown by the long-lived group, suggesting age selection. Conclusive comparison of naive and antigen-experienced compartments was prevented by the profiling of bulk unsorted PBMCs. There was a strong correlation between observed TCR beta diversity and the percentage of naive T cells measured by flow cytometry. Observed TCR beta diversity per million T cells fell roughly linearly with age, and a significant reduction was already apparent by age roughly 40.

The roughly 42 donors, aged about 6 to 95 years, were systemically healthy Caucasian individuals from Russia. About 9.8 milliliters of peripheral blood were drawn from each donor into EDTA-treated Vacutainer tubes. Ficoll-Paque density-gradient centrifugation was used to isolate PBMCs, with at least 6.5 million per sample. Trizol reagent was used to extract total RNA from the PBMCs, yielding at least 6 micrograms per sample. The percentages of naive CD45RAhigh/CD27high T cells were determined by flow cytometry on a PBMC aliquot from every donor. These sequences were also reported in another study, on T cells of mothers and their children. From the second report: The donors were nine systemically healthy Caucasian individuals, made up of three mothers and their six children. cDNA synthesis used all of the extracted RNA, with approximately 1.4 ug of RNA in each 15 ul reaction. Sample barcodes and 2-4 random nucleotides were added via the M1S primer in the second PCR. More than 8.5 million TCR beta CDR3 reads were obtained from each mother, and about 3 million reads were obtained from each child. TCR recombination output is similarly shaped by thymic selection in related and unrelated pairs, with a minor effect exerted by inherited differences. Normalized repertoire overlap was always found to be slightly, but never significantly, higher in related mother-child pairs than in unrelated mother-child pairs. No persistent microchimeric T cell clones were found, with a detection sensitivity of 85 to 100 clones per million clonotypes. In the study, deep NGS was used to compare the TCR beta repertoires of mothers and children, and features distinguishing related mother-child pairs from unrelated individuals were sought. On average, the children were about 10 +/- 4 years old, while the mothers were about 38 +/- 4 years old. After adapters were ligated using NEBNext reagents, the libraries underwent 100+100 nt paired-end sequencing on an Illumina HiSeq 2000. To prevent cross-contamination, the mother and child libraries were prepared one month apart and sequenced in separate runs. Each donor had between roughly 500,000 and 2,100,000 distinct TCR beta clonotypes identified. Naive TCR beta clonotypes were estimated from low-frequency clonotypes matched to each donor's FACS-determined naive share, without sorting.

The chain is assembled from TRBV7-8 and TRBJ2-5, with 7 central nucleotides matching TRBD2. The sequenced sample was blood. The sequence derives from a boy aged 5-17 years in good health. The CDR3 region has the sequence CASRLARGTQETQYF. The nucleotide sequence reads TGTGCCAGCAGACTTGCGCGGGGGACCCAAGAGACCCAGTACTTC.